The T cell receptor beta chain under discussion was sequenced for a study of T-cell reconstitution after alpha-beta-depleted transplantation in children. Study observations and caveats: By about two months after transplant, alpha-beta T cells reportedly arose from several hundred graft clones that had expanded. Newly generated T cells supplied most T-cell counts and diversity one year post-transplant. There were some patients whose high TCRbeta diversity at day 60 came from surviving recipient T cells and thymic progenitors.

TCRbeta library preparation incorporated unique molecular identifiers. TCRdb used MiXCR to reprocess the PCR reads, holding one entry per CDR3 protein. Seen here are about 120,000 distinct CDR3 sequences, 23% observed once, and the top ten hold about 10%. As regards this clonotype: Its antigen is currently unknown.

Trimming cost V 0 bases and J 0 bases; bases outside gene matches: 13. The CDR3 extends over 21 amino acids. CDR1 and CDR2 (germline): MGHRA, YSYEKL. The V gene is TRBV4-1, the J gene TRBJ2-1; TRBD2 matches 11 bases. The sample in question was PBMCs, mostly from graft donor cells, obtained 180 days after TCRalphabeta/CD19-depleted stem cell transplant. The source of this sequence is a male patient aged 2 to 9 who had a stem cell transplant for chronic granulomatous disease, so the T cells may come from the graft donor. CDR3 amino acids: CASSQDPTDPSGGSSYNEQFF. The CDR3 DNA sequence: TGCGCCAGCAGCCAAGATCCCACAGACCCTAGCGGGGGGAGCTCCTACAATGAGCAGTTCTTC.